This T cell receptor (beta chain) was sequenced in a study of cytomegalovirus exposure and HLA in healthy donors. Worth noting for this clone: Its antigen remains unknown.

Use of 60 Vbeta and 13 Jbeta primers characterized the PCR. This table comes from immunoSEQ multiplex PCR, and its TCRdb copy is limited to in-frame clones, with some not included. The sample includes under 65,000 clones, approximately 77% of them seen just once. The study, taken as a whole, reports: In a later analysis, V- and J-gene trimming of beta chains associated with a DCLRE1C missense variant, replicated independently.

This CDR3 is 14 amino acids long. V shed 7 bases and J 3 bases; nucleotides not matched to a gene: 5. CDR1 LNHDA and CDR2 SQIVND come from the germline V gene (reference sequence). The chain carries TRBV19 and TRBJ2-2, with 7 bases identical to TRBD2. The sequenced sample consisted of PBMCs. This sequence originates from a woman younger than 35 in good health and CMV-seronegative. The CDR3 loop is CASIRSGDTGELFF. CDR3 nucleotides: TGTGCCAGTATACGGAGCGGGGACACCGGGGAGCTGTTTTTT.